This T cell receptor (beta chain) was recovered during a study of blood T cell repertoires in COVID-19. V shed 8 bases and J shed 0 bases, with 11 bases lying between them. The CDR3 extends over 15 amino acids. Germline V lookup: CDR1 SGHAT, CDR2 FQNNGV. This clone was seen only a few times. In the original workflow: From reference gene primer amplification, estimates of nucleated cell counts were derived. Clones were sequenced by immunoSEQ multiplex PCR, and TCRdb holds only the in-frame ones, with some missing. V and J calls and clone size come straight from that table; D and trimming were deduced from the DNA. The table includes 150,000 or so clones, 90% to 95% detected once.

V usage is TRBV11-2 and J usage is TRBJ2-6; a weak D match, TRBD2 (6 bases). Sequences were obtained from peripheral blood. This TCR came from a man aged 45-65 years with acute or convalescent COVID-19. The CDR3 reads CASGGIGSGANVLTF. CDR3 coding DNA: TGTGCCAGCGGCGGGATAGGCTCTGGGGCCAACGTCCTGACTTTC.